The 27 T cell receptor beta chains presented below share a single source sample, sequenced in a study of cytomegalovirus exposure and HLA in healthy donors. Data came from immunoSEQ multiplex PCR; TCRdb stores just in-frame clones and leaves some out. The sample has 150,000 or so clones; nearly 90% are singletons. Sequencing was done on a sample of PBMCs. The receptors originated from a woman aged 18-29 years in good health and CMV-seropositive.

CDR3 coding DNA: TGTGCCAGCAGTGAGGGACTGGGCACTGAAGCTTTCTTT. Amino acids: CASSEGLGTEAFF. The chain couples TRBV6-6 to TRBJ1-1, with TRBD1 as a possible D gene (5 bases). The CDR3 is made up of 13 amino acids. The V and J ends lost 5 bases and 4 bases respectively, with 11 bases between them. Germline CDR1 is MNHNY and CDR2 is SVGAGI (reference sequence).

The CDR3 here is CASSLKLAGGRLFF. DNA of the CDR3: TGTGCCAGCAGCTTGAAACTAGCGGGGGGGCGGCTGTTTTTT. The V gene is TRBV7-2, the J gene TRBJ2-2, with 13 positions matching TRBD2. Germline loops: CDR1 SGHTA, CDR2 FQGNSA. V was clipped by 3 bases and J by 13 bases; unmatched bases: 5. CDR3 length: 14 residues.

This clone was counted a single time. The rearrangement links TRBV6-1 to TRBJ2-1; 8 bases line up with TRBD2. V lost 6 bases, J lost 9 bases, and 10 bases stayed unmatched. Germline CDR1 and CDR2: MNHNS and SASEGT. CDR3 length: 14 residues. Written as DNA, the CDR3 is TGTGCCAGCAGCGAGGACCTTCGGGGGGGTGAGCAGTTCTTC. Protein sequence: CASSEDLRGGEQFF.

The J gene is TRBJ2-7, the V gene TRBV19, with TRBD2 identical over 9 bases. J lost 9 bases, V lost 5 bases, and 11 bases had no gene match. CDR1 and CDR2 from the germline V gene are LNHDA and SQIVND (reference sequence). This CDR3 region has 14 residues. The CDR3 spells CASSRRLADAGQYF. The CDR3, as DNA: TGTGCCAGTAGTCGGCGACTAGCGGACGCGGGGCAGTACTTC.

V is TRBV28 and J is TRBJ2-1; 7 nucleotides align to TRBD1. Germline V gives CDR1 MDHEN, CDR2 SYDVKM. The CDR3 extends over 14 amino acids. The J segment lost 2 bases and the V segment lost 5 bases, leaving 3 bases of the junction unmatched. The CDR3 nucleotides read TGTGCCAGCAGTGCCGGGACAGCCTACAATGAGCAGTTCTTC. It is translated as CASSAGTAYNEQFF.

The chain recombines TRBV7-6 with TRBJ1-1; 7 bases fit TRBD1. CDR3 length equals 12 residues. The V and J ends lost 3 bases and 8 bases, in that order; junction bases with no gene match: 3. CDR1 and CDR2 (germline): SGHVS, FNYEAQ. The CDR3 region is CASSFKTGEAFF. In DNA form, the CDR3 reads TGTGCCAGCAGCTTTAAGACAGGGGAAGCTTTCTTT.

DNA for the CDR3: TGTGCCAGCAAAAGCAATTCACCCCTCCACTTT. Protein product: CASKSNSPLHF. The rearrangement uses TRBV27 and TRBJ1-6; D gene uncertain. CDR3 length equals 11 residues. V was trimmed by 7 bases and J by 7 bases, leaving 5 bases between them. Germline CDR1 MNHEY, CDR2 SMNVEV (reference sequence).

This clone was detected only once. The rearrangement links TRBV25-1 to TRBJ1-1; 7 nucleotides match TRBD1. The length of the CDR3 is 12 residues. With 5 bases clipped from V and 5 bases from J, the junction kept 2 bases outside the gene matches. Germline-derived CDR1 and CDR2 are MGHDK and SYGVNS. The DNA for the CDR3 is TGTGCCAGCAGTCTCAGGGGGACTGAAGCTTTCTTT. Its protein is CASSLRGTEAFF.

This sequence joins TRBV5-1 and TRBJ2-5, with 9 bases aligning to TRBD2. The CDR3 covers 16 residues. V lost 0 bases, J lost 2 bases, and 5 bases stayed unmatched. Germline values: CDR1 SGHRS, CDR2 YFSETQ. The CDR3 spells CASSLGLAGQQETQYF. As DNA, the CDR3 is TGCGCCAGCAGCTTGGGCCTAGCGGGGCAACAAGAGACCCAGTACTTC.

This clone was counted a single time. The gene calls are TRBV7-7 and TRBJ2-3, with a weak D call TRBD1 (6 bases). This CDR3 comprises 16 residues. With 2 bases removed from V and 0 bases from J, the gap between germline ends came to 12 bases. Germline V gene data show CDR1 as SSHAT and CDR2 as FNYEAQ (reference sequence). CDR3 sequence reads: CASSLKDRPSTDTQYF. As DNA, the CDR3 is TGTGCCAGCAGCTTAAAGGACAGACCGAGCACAGATACGCAGTATTTT.

The V call is TRBV18, the J call TRBJ1-5; 7 bases are shared with TRBD1. The CDR3 sequence is 15 residues long. V lost 3 bases and J lost 7; bases outside the gene matches: 9. Germline CDR1 reads KGHSH; CDR2 reads LQKENI. CDR3 nucleotide sequence: TGTGCCAGCTCACCGAGACAGGGAGCAGGACAGCCCCAGCATTTT. This encodes CASSPRQGAGQPQHF.

V is TRBV7-9 and J is TRBJ2-1; D is perhaps TRBD1 (6 bases). CDR3 length equals 17 residues. CDR1 and CDR2 (germline): SEHNR, FQNEAQ (reference sequence). The V end lost 2 bases, the J end lost 7 bases, and 21 bases lay between the germline ends. The CDR3 here is CASSLPPSGVSGNEQFF. As DNA, the CDR3 is TGTGCCAGCAGCTTACCCCCCTCAGGGGTTTCGGGTAATGAGCAGTTCTTC.

CDR3 bases: TGTGCCAGCTTCAGGGACATGAACACTGAAGCTTTCTTT. Its protein product is CASFRDMNTEAFF. The rearrangement links TRBV27 to TRBJ1-1; a weak D match, TRBD1 (6 bases). V dropped 8 bases and J dropped 0 bases, with 10 bases sitting between them. The germline gives CDR1 MNHEY, CDR2 SMNVEV (reference sequence). There are 13 residues in the CDR3.

This chain links TRBV4-1 with TRBJ1-1, with D possibly matching TRBD1 (6 bases). This CDR3 is 16 amino acids long. Germline V gene lookup returns CDR1 MGHRA and CDR2 YSYEKL. Trimming took off 5 bases at V and 6 bases at J, with 22 bases between the two ends. Here the CDR3 reads CASSYDLDRPGAEAFF. CDR3 nucleotide sequence: TGCGCCAGCAGCTATGACCTTGACAGGCCTGGGGCTGAAGCTTTCTTT.

This rearrangement joins TRBV30 to TRBJ1-2; tentatively, D is TRBD1 (5 bases). CDR1 is GTSNPN and CDR2 is SVGIG in the germline V gene (reference sequence). Trimming took 0 bases from V and 8 from J, leaving 10 bases between them. This CDR3 has 12 residues. This chain's CDR3 is CAWSVDSRGYTF. The CDR3, as DNA: TGTGCCTGGAGTGTAGACAGTCGGGGCTACACCTTC.

In DNA, the CDR3 is TGTGCCAGCAGCTTAGATTGGGGACTAGTTGCAGAGACCCAGTACTTC. Protein product: CASSLDWGLVAETQYF. The J gene is TRBJ2-5, the V gene TRBV11-2; TRBD2 matches 8 bases. This CDR3 is 16 amino acids long. CDR1 is SGHAT, CDR2 FQNNGV, per germline. V gave up 0 bases and J gave up 4 bases; unmatched junction bases: 7.

The V and J genes are TRBV7-6 and TRBJ2-5; 9 nucleotides align to TRBD2. Trimming took 2 bases from V and 3 from J; bases not matched to a gene: 10. This CDR3 region has 17 residues. In germline, CDR1 is SGHVS, CDR2 FNYEAQ. The CDR3 DNA sequence: TGTGCCAGCAGCTTAATAGTCCGGGGACTAGCTAAAGAGACCCAGTACTTC. Its translation is CASSLIVRGLAKETQYF.

This clone has a handful of counts. The chain combines TRBV2 with TRBJ1-2, with 8 bases lining up with TRBD1. Looked up from germline, CDR1 is SNHLY and CDR2 is FYNNEI. V was pared by 8 bases and J by 1 base, with 12 bases of the junction left unmatched. The length of the CDR3 is 16 residues. CDR3 sequence reads: CASLVGGTGLNYGYTF. DNA for the CDR3: TGTGCCAGCTTAGTGGGAGGGACAGGACTTAACTATGGCTACACCTTC.

The V gene is TRBV11-2, the J gene TRBJ2-7; D is ambiguous. The V end lost 0 bases, the J end lost 4 bases, and 13 bases lay between the germline ends. The CDR3 runs 15 residues. Germline V gene data show CDR1 as SGHAT and CDR2 as FQNNGV. CDR3 loop: CASSLDPLGPYEQYF. The DNA for the CDR3 is TGTGCCAGCAGCTTAGACCCTCTGGGCCCATACGAGCAGTACTTC.

Here the CDR3 reads CASSQVMARVNSPLHF. In nucleotides, the CDR3 is TGCGCCAGCAGCCAAGTAATGGCCAGGGTTAATTCACCCCTCCACTTT. The genes are TRBV4-1 and TRBJ1-6; D possibly corresponds to TRBD1 (5 bases). From germline, CDR1 is MGHRA and CDR2 YSYEKL. This CDR3 spans 16 amino acids. V gave up 1 base and J gave up 6 bases, with 13 bases separating them.

The V and J genes are TRBV5-1 and TRBJ2-3, with 8 bases that match TRBD1. Germline values: CDR1 SGHRS, CDR2 YFSETQ. J gave up 2 bases and V 2 bases, and 7 bases lay outside the gene matches. The CDR3 length is 16 residues. CDR3 sequence reads: CASSFSGGSYTDTQYF. In DNA form, the CDR3 reads TGCGCCAGCAGCTTTTCAGGGGGCTCGTACACAGATACGCAGTATTTT.

The genes are TRBV30 and TRBJ1-5, with no clear D. V gave up 5 bases and J gave up 1 base, with 9 bases separating them. The CDR3 has 13 residues. Germline-derived CDR1 and CDR2 are GTSNPN and SVGIG (reference sequence). CDR3 DNA sequence: TGTGCCTGGGGGCAGCAGAGCAATCAGCCCCAGCATTTT. Its translation is CAWGQQSNQPQHF.

The table lists this clone with a count of one. J is TRBJ1-2 and V is TRBV5-1; D unresolved. The CDR3 is 13 residues long. Germline V CDR1 and CDR2: SGHRS, YFSETQ. Trimming pared 1 base from V and 7 bases from J, leaving 11 bases between. CDR3 sequence (DNA): TGCGCCAGCAGCTTGTCGACTGGTTCTGGCTACACCTTC. This translates into CASSLSTGSGYTF.

This clone was counted only a few times. V gene TRBV19 combines with J gene TRBJ2-1; 13 positions match TRBD2. Trimming at V came to 5 bases and at J to 3 bases, leaving 1 base not matched to a gene. Germline lookup yields CDR1 LNHDA and CDR2 SQIVND (reference sequence). The length of the CDR3 is 15 residues. The CDR3 coding sequence is TGTGCCAGTAGTCGGACTAGCGGGGGCTACAATGAGCAGTTCTTC. The encoded protein is CASSRTSGGYNEQFF.

The chain joins TRBV6-6 to TRBJ1-5, with 9 bases lining up with TRBD1. V shed 7 bases, J shed 7 bases, and the junction held 8 bases outside the gene matches. The germline V gene encodes CDR1 MNHNY and CDR2 SVGAGI (reference sequence). The CDR3 contains 14 residues. The CDR3 loop reads CASNLGQGGQPQHF. DNA of the CDR3: TGTGCCAGCAACTTGGGACAGGGTGGACAGCCCCAGCATTTT.

This clone has a handful of counts. The V call is TRBV5-1, the J call TRBJ2-3; D might be TRBD2 (5 bases). V was shortened by 4 bases and J by 4 bases, with 13 bases between the two germline ends. CDR1 and CDR2 (germline): SGHRS, YFSETQ. The CDR3 length is 14 residues. CDR3 coding DNA: TGCGCCAGCAGCCAACCCCTAGCTCCAGATACGCAGTATTTT. Translating gives CASSQPLAPDTQYF.

The chain joins TRBV11-2 to TRBJ1-5; 7 nucleotides line up with TRBD1. This CDR3 region has 17 residues. Looked up from germline, CDR1 is SGHAT and CDR2 is FQNNGV. V dropped 0 bases and J dropped 2; count of bases not matched to a gene: 7. CDR3 nucleotide sequence: TGTGCCAGCAGCTTAGATCTTAAAGGGGGCCGCAATCAGCCCCAGCATTTT. Protein: CASSLDLKGGRNQPQHF.